The clone carrying this TCR beta chain was found once. No antigen is known for it. There are 14 residues in the CDR3. With 4 bases clipped from V and 4 bases from J, the junction kept 6 bases outside the gene matches. CDR1 and CDR2 from the germline V gene are SGDLS and YYNGEE. Mixed chimerism was transient after nonmyeloablative marrow transplants from related graft donors. Unstimulated regulatory T cells (CD4+CD25+CD127-), CD4+CD25- non-regulatory cells, CD4 and CD8 cells were FACS-sorted from thawed PBMCs. The entry originates in a study of Tregs in tolerant kidney transplant recipients. The protocol was immunoSEQ multiplex PCR, while the TCRdb copy is restricted to in-frame clones and leaves out a portion. Among 20,000 to 25,000 clones, over 70% were seen once, and the ten largest hold roughly 26%. General study points: Some patients' samples used different primers over time, so nucleotide sequences weren't comparable. Antigen-driven expansion was suggested because donor-specific Tregs expanded more than all Tregs in tolerant patients.

The V and J genes are TRBV9 and TRBJ2-7; TRBD1 matches at 9 bases. This sequence was found in a human patient who received a combined kidney and bone marrow transplant. Some T cells may be graft donor cells. Specimen: CD8+ T cells from blood (PBMCs), collected 6 months after the transplant. The CDR3 nucleotides are TGTGCCAGCAGCCCCGGGGACAGGGCGTACGAGCAGTACTTC. Translating it yields CASSPGDRAYEQYF. The whole variable domain, filled in from reference TRBV9 and TRBJ2-7, reads DSGVTQTPKHLITATGQRVTLRCSPRSGDLSVYWYQQSLDQGLQFLIQYYNGEERAKGNILERFSAQQFPDLHSELNLSSLELGDSALYFCASSPGDRAYEQYFGPGTRLTVT.